This T cell receptor (beta chain) was sequenced in a study of vaccination and CD4 T cells after COVID-19. About the study: At a median around 70 days (range 14 to 241) after dose two, post-vaccine samples were obtained. Study-level points and caveats: Median reactive clonotypes, those recognizing SARS-CoV-2, rose from around 20 to 38, not significantly.

This clonotype has a handful of counts. Its target is not known. Germline V CDR1 and CDR2: DFQATT, SNEGSKA (reference sequence). This CDR3 spans 11 amino acids. V lost 5 bases to trimming and J lost 13 bases; unmatched junction nucleotides: 8. Once obtained from cultured CD4+ T cells, the DNA was sequenced using the Oncomine TCR Beta short-read assay. MiXCR, applied by TCRdb to the PCR reads, yields one record per CDR3 protein. The sample consists of roughly 4,000 distinct CDR3 sequences, around 71% of them appearing once. The treatment: roughly 11-day PBMC culture with coronavirus spike peptide pools or control peptides (ViraFEST assay).

The receptor comes from a human donor who had recovered from COVID-19. The material sequenced was CD4+ T cells from blood, cultured in vitro. The chain is built from TRBV20-1 and TRBJ1-5, with TRBD1 matching 7 bases. The CDR3 spells CSAGLDRVQHF. CDR3 DNA sequence: TGCAGTGCTGGTCTAGACAGGGTGCAGCATTTT.